This T cell receptor (beta chain) was sequenced in a study of shared clonotypes between healthy human individuals. Study at large: CD4 naive and CD4 memory each took three plates per donor, while CD8 naive took two and CD8 memory one. Whole-study findings and limits: Rarefaction showed sorted-subset sequencing was incomplete despite large depth. Only blood was sampled, and tissue TCR repertoires likely differ from blood ones.

Each replicate PCR on the sorted subsets used about 220 ng DNA (around 30,000 T cell genomes). Method: immunoSEQ multiplex PCR; TCRdb's copy keeps in-frame clones and lacks some. The sample carries about 330,000 clones, around two thirds recorded once. A word on this clone: The target antigen is unknown.

The sequencing input was memory CD4+ T cells sorted from blood. As for subset: CD45RA-negative fraction. This receptor was identified in a man aged 25 to 40 in good health.

In DNA, the CDR3 is TGTGCCAGCAGTGAATTCGGACCCTCTGGAAACACCATATATTTT. This codes for CASSEFGPSGNTIYF. The V and J genes are TRBV2 and TRBJ1-3, with unresolved D. Germline V gives CDR1 SNHLY, CDR2 FYNNEI. This CDR3 spans 15 amino acids. V lost 2 bases to trimming and J lost 0 bases, with 8 bases between them.